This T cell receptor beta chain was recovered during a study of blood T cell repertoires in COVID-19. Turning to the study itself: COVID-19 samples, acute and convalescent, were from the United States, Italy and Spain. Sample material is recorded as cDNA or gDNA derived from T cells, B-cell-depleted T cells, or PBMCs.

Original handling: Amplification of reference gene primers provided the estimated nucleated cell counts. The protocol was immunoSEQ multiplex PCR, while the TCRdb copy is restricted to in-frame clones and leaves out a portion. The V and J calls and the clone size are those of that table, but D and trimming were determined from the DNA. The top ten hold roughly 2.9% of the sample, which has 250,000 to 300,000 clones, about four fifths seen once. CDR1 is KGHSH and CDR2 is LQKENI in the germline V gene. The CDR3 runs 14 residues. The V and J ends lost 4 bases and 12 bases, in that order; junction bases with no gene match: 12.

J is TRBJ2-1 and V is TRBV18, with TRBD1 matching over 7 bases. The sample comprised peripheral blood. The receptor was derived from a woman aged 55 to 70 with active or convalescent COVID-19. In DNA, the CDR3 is TGTGCCAGCTCACTACAGGGGACGGAGGTTTTGCAGTTCTTC. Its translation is CASSLQGTEVLQFF.